Below are 32 T cell receptor beta chains sequenced from a single sample in a study of neurological immune-mediated disorders. In TCRdb, the 5' RACE reads were re-called with MiXCR into one record per CDR3 protein. The sample includes tens of thousands of distinct CDR3 sequences, 13% to 15% of them seen just once. The sequenced sample consisted of PBMCs. These receptors were taken from a woman aged 45-60 years in good health.

This clonotype has ten or more counts. The rearrangement joins TRBV5-1 to TRBJ2-1, with D perhaps matching TRBD1 or TRBD2 (5 bases each). CDR1 is SGHRS and CDR2 is YFSETQ in the germline V gene. The CDR3 is 15 amino acids. Trimming removed 4 bases at V and 2 bases at J, with 13 bases between. The CDR3 DNA reads TGCGCCAGCAGCGGGGACGGCCGCCCCTACAATGAGCAGTTCTTC. This translates into CASSGDGRPYNEQFF.

This clonotype has ten or more counts. The chain joins TRBV5-1 to TRBJ2-7, with D possibly matching TRBD2 (6 bases). Germline lookup yields CDR1 SGHRS and CDR2 YFSETQ. The CDR3 covers 16 residues. Trimming stripped 1 base from V and 4 bases from J, with 18 bases between. The CDR3 spells CASSLSQGTGAYEQYF. CDR3 nucleotides: TGCGCCAGCAGCTTGTCTCAAGGAACGGGAGCTTACGAGCAGTACTTC.

This clonotype was seen only a few times. The chain combines TRBV25-1 with TRBJ2-2; TRBD1 matches 7 bases. The junction had 6 bases not matched to a gene; V was cut back by 6 bases and J by 8 bases. Germline V gene lookup returns CDR1 MGHDK and CDR2 SYGVNS. The length of the CDR3 is 13 residues. CDR3 sequence: CASRGQFVGELFF. CDR3 nucleotide sequence: TGTGCCAGCAGGGGACAGTTTGTTGGGGAGCTGTTTTTT.

This clonotype was counted many times. The CDR3 sequence: CSAIPSGRAWTYEQYF. In DNA form, the CDR3 reads TGCAGTGCTATACCTAGCGGGAGGGCATGGACCTACGAGCAGTACTTC. V gene TRBV20-1 combines with J gene TRBJ2-7, with 12 nucleotides matching TRBD2. J gave up 2 bases and V 4 bases, and 9 bases lay outside the gene matches. Germline V gives CDR1 DFQATT, CDR2 SNEGSKA (reference sequence). The CDR3 is 16 residues long.

This clonotype was counted ten times or more. The rearrangement uses TRBV5-1 and TRBJ2-1, with unresolved D. The CDR3 covers 15 residues. V was clipped by 0 bases and J by 6 bases, with 13 bases between them. Germline CDR1 is SGHRS and CDR2 is YFSETQ. The CDR3 DNA reads TGCGCCAGCAGCTTGGAAGGTAACCCAGGCAATGAGCAGTTCTTC. Protein product: CASSLEGNPGNEQFF.

The chain employs TRBV27 and TRBJ2-6, with no clear D. The V gene's germline CDR1 is MNHEY and CDR2 SMNVEV (reference sequence). Between the trimmed V and J ends, which lost 1 base and 2 bases, there was a span of 3 bases. CDR3 length: 14 amino acids. CDR3 in amino acids: CASSLLAGANVLTF. The DNA for the CDR3 is TGTGCCAGCAGTTTATTAGCTGGGGCCAACGTCCTGACTTTC.

The table lists this clonotype with many counts. The chain employs TRBV5-1 and TRBJ2-3; 12 nucleotides align to TRBD2. Trimming removed 3 bases from V and 0 bases from J; junction bases left unmatched: 2. The CDR3 contains 16 residues. Germline CDR1 is SGHRS and CDR2 is YFSETQ. CDR3 region: CASSSGTSGSTDTQYF. The CDR3 DNA reads as TGCGCCAGCAGCTCCGGGACTAGCGGGAGCACAGATACGCAGTATTTT.

The rearrangement joins TRBV5-1 to TRBJ2-7; D ambiguous. This CDR3 region has 15 residues. V lost 0 bases and J lost 0, with 10 bases in between. Germline V gene data show CDR1 as SGHRS and CDR2 as YFSETQ. DNA for the CDR3: TGCGCCAGCAGCTTGGGCTTAGGCCTCTCCTACGAGCAGTACTTC. Protein: CASSLGLGLSYEQYF.

The V and J genes are TRBV7-2 and TRBJ1-2; no reliable D call. The V and J ends lost 4 bases and 8 bases respectively, with 11 bases between them. Germline values: CDR1 SGHTA, CDR2 FQGNSA. The CDR3 is 12 residues long. CDR3 amino acids: CASSSIPGGYTF. CDR3 nucleotide sequence: TGTGCCAGCAGCTCCATTCCTGGGGGCTACACCTTC.

This clonotype has ten or more counts. This chain joins TRBV28 and TRBJ1-5; no clear D. The CDR3 consists of 14 residues. Germline CDR1 reads MDHEN; CDR2 reads SYDVKM. Trimming stripped 5 bases from V and 1 base from J, with 9 bases between. Here the CDR3 DNA reads TGTGCCAGCAGTCAAGGAACAAGCAATCAGCCCCAGCATTTT. This translates into CASSQGTSNQPQHF.

This clonotype was seen repeatedly, ten times or more. The gene calls are TRBV5-1 and TRBJ2-7, with a weak D call TRBD1 (6 bases). Germline CDR1 reads SGHRS; CDR2 reads YFSETQ. The V end was cut by 5 bases, the J end by 6 bases, with 21 bases between. The CDR3 is 15 residues long. The DNA of the CDR3 is TGCGCCAGCAGATCCGTCGGACAGAGATCGGGCGAGCAGTACTTC. The encoded protein is CASRSVGQRSGEQYF.

This clonotype was seen many times. The gene calls are TRBV9 and TRBJ2-2, with 7 bases aligning to TRBD1. The CDR3 runs 17 residues. V was clipped by 2 bases and J by 1 base; unmatched bases: 8. Germline V gene lookup returns CDR1 SGDLS and CDR2 YYNGEE. The CDR3 reads CASSVARTGQNTGELFF. CDR3 bases: TGTGCCAGCAGCGTGGCTAGGACAGGACAGAACACCGGGGAGCTGTTTTTT.

This clonotype was observed at least ten times. This sequence joins TRBV5-1 and TRBJ1-1, with D possibly being TRBD1 (5 bases). Trimming cost V 4 bases and J 2 bases, with 15 bases left between them. Germline assignment: CDR1 SGHRS and CDR2 YFSETQ. This CDR3 has 15 residues. The CDR3 region has the DNA TGCGCCAGCAGCAGAAGTCTCGGGGGAAACACTGAAGCTTTCTTT. This codes for CASSRSLGGNTEAFF.

This clonotype has at least ten counts. CDR3 loop: CASSAAVDTEAFF. CDR3 DNA sequence: TGTGCCAGCAGCGCGGCGGTGGACACTGAAGCTTTCTTT. The rearrangement uses TRBV9 and TRBJ1-1; no clear D gene. With 3 bases removed from V and 3 bases from J, the gap between germline ends came to 9 bases. There are 13 residues in the CDR3. CDR1 is SGDLS and CDR2 is YYNGEE in the germline V gene.

Many counts were recorded for this clonotype. The CDR3 coding sequence is TGTGCCAGCAGCGCGGACAGGGGGAGAAGTAACATTCAGTACTTC. This codes for CASSADRGRSNIQYF. The J gene is TRBJ2-4, the V gene TRBV3-1; 10 bases agree with TRBD1. The CDR3 is 15 residues long. CDR1 and CDR2 (germline): LGHDT, YNNKEL (reference sequence). With V trimmed by 5 bases and J by 7 bases, 8 bases remained unmatched.

As for this clonotype: Given a much more abundant clone one base away, this may be a read error. The rearrangement uses TRBV27 and TRBJ2-7; D remains unclear. The CDR3 has 15 amino acids. CDR1 is MNHEY and CDR2 is SMNVEV in the germline V gene (reference sequence). CDR3 loop: CARSTQSVMVYEQYF. The CDR3 DNA follows: TGTGCCCGCAGTACCCAATCGGTCATGGTCTACGAGCAGTACTTC.

This clonotype has a count of ten or more. The chain uses TRBV5-5 and TRBJ2-3, with D tentatively TRBD2 (6 bases). Per germline, CDR1 SGHKS and CDR2 YYEKEE (reference sequence). The V end was cut by 9 bases, the J end by 2 bases, with 19 bases between. The CDR3 length is 15 residues. CDR3 sequence: CATTRTMTITDTQYF. The CDR3 DNA sequence: TGTGCCACCACTAGGACTATGACGATCACAGATACGCAGTATTTT.

As to this clonotype: A clone one base away is much larger, so this may be a read error. The J gene is TRBJ2-3, the V gene TRBV6-2 or TRBV6-3; TRBD2 aligns across 7 bases. Per germline, CDR1 MNHEY and CDR2 SVGEGT. This CDR3 region has 15 residues. The CDR3 nucleotides are TGTGACAGCAGTTACCGCGGACTAGGAGCAGATACGCAGTATTTT. It codes for CDSSYRGLGADTQYF.

This clonotype came up many times. The chain joins TRBV29-1 to TRBJ1-1, with D possibly being TRBD1 (5 bases). V lost 7 bases, J lost 0 bases, and 12 bases lay in between. The CDR3 totals 13 residues. Germline CDR1 and CDR2: SQVTM and ANQGSEA. CDR3 in amino acids: CSGSTGMNTEAFF. In nucleotides, the CDR3 is TGCAGCGGTTCAACAGGAATGAACACTGAAGCTTTCTTT. The full variable domain, its missing parts supplied by reference TRBV29-1 and TRBJ1-1, is SAVISQKPSRDICQRGTSLTIQCQVDSQVTMMFWYRQQPGQSLTLIATANQGSEATYESGFVIDKFPISRPNLTFSTLTVSNMSPEDSSIYLCSGSTGMNTEAFFGQGTRLTVV.

This clonotype was observed many times. CDR3 sequence: CSVALGQGTEAFF. The CDR3 DNA sequence: TGCAGCGTTGCTTTGGGACAGGGGACTGAAGCTTTCTTT. The chain links TRBV29-1 to TRBJ1-1, with 10 bases identical to TRBD1. The CDR3 spans 13 residues. Unmatched junction bases numbered 4, after V lost 4 bases and J lost 5 bases. Germline CDR1 is SQVTM and CDR2 is ANQGSEA.

The chain links TRBV24-1 to TRBJ2-1; unclear D gene. The CDR3 contains 13 residues. With 5 bases removed from V and 8 bases from J, the gap between germline ends came to 12 bases. In germline, CDR1 is KGHDR, CDR2 SFDVKD. The CDR3 sequence: CATSGVYSYEQFF. The CDR3 DNA is TGTGCCACCAGTGGAGTCTATAGCTATGAGCAGTTCTTC.

CDR3 sequence reads: CASSVDRPWNTGELFF. The DNA of the CDR3 is TGTGCCAGCAGCGTCGATCGCCCGTGGAACACCGGGGAGCTGTTTTTT. The chain is built from TRBV9 and TRBJ2-2, with D hard to call. Germline V gene sequence: CDR1 SGDLS, CDR2 YYNGEE. Trimming took 2 bases from V and 1 from J, leaving 12 bases between them. The CDR3 loop spans 16 amino acids.

This clonotype was seen at least ten times. The chain combines TRBV12-3 or TRBV12-4 with TRBJ2-2; tentative D call: TRBD1 (5 bases). V dropped 3 bases and J dropped 4 bases, with 9 bases sitting between them. CDR3 length: 14 residues. The CDR3 here is CASSLQGGTGELFF. CDR3 sequence (DNA): TGTGCCAGCAGTTTGCAGGGTGGCACCGGGGAGCTGTTTTTT.

The CDR3 DNA reads TGTGCCAGCTCACCCCCGGAGGGTTCACGGGAGACCCAGTACTTC. It encodes CASSPPEGSRETQYF. The rearrangement links TRBV18 to TRBJ2-5; D may be TRBD2 (6 bases). The V gene's germline CDR1 is KGHSH and CDR2 LQKENI. The CDR3 totals 15 residues. Trimming removed 3 bases from V and 5 bases from J, with 16 bases in between.

This clonotype was seen ten or more times. This chain joins TRBV5-1 and TRBJ1-1; TRBD1 agrees at 10 bases. The CDR3 spans 14 residues. CDR1 SGHRS and CDR2 YFSETQ come from the germline V gene. The J segment lost 0 bases and the V segment lost 5 bases, leaving 1 base of the junction unmatched. CDR3 DNA sequence: TGCGCCAGCAGGGGACAGGGGATGAACACTGAAGCTTTCTTT. Translated, it gives CASRGQGMNTEAFF.

The chain couples TRBV5-5 to TRBJ2-1; D remains unclear. Germline V lookup: CDR1 SGHKS, CDR2 YYEKEE (reference sequence). V was trimmed by 2 bases and J by 0 bases, leaving 12 bases between them. CDR3 length: 16 amino acids. The CDR3 DNA sequence: TGTGCCAGCAGCTTCCGGCCGGACCGCTCCTACAATGAGCAGTTCTTC. This codes for CASSFRPDRSYNEQFF.

The rearrangement uses TRBV12-3 or TRBV12-4 and TRBJ2-3; D perhaps matches TRBD1 (5 bases). The CDR3 is 14 amino acids. V shed 5 bases and J shed 2 bases, with 11 bases lying between them. The CDR3 is CASSPQGPTDTQYF. CDR3 nucleotide sequence: TGTGCCAGCAGTCCCCAGGGCCCCACAGATACGCAGTATTTT.

Many counts were recorded for this clonotype. The chain has TRBV7-8 and TRBJ2-3; 10 bases line up with TRBD1. The V segment lost 5 bases and the J segment 3 bases; nucleotides outside the gene matches: 5. CDR3 length: 15 residues. CDR1 is SGHVS, CDR2 FQNEAQ, per germline. CDR3 sequence reads: CASSIRQGATDTQYF. The CDR3 DNA follows: TGTGCCAGCAGCATCCGACAGGGGGCTACAGATACGCAGTATTTT.

This clonotype was counted at least ten times. The rearrangement joins TRBV5-4 to TRBJ2-1, with 9 bases identical to TRBD2. In germline, CDR1 is SGHNT, CDR2 YYREEE (reference sequence). Trimming cost V 2 bases and J 8 bases; bases outside gene matches: 8. The CDR3 totals 15 residues. The CDR3 coding sequence is TGTGCCAGCAGCTTAAGTGCGGGGGGGGGGGATGAGCAGTTCTTC. Its protein is CASSLSAGGGDEQFF. Full variable domain (missing parts from reference TRBV5-4 and TRBJ2-1): ETGVTQSPTHLIKTRGQQVTLRCSSQSGHNTVSWYQQALGQGPQFIFQYYREEENGRGNFPPRFSGLQFPNYSSELNVNALELDDSALYLCASSLSAGGGDEQFFGPGTRLTVL.

This clonotype was recorded once. The junction does not match germline at one end; this may be a read error. The chain couples TRBV24-1 to TRBJ1-3; D is ambiguous. This CDR3 comprises 13 residues. The germline gives CDR1 KGHDR, CDR2 SFDVKD. The CDR3 nucleotides read TGTTCCACCAGTGCGGAGGCTGGAAAGACCATATATTTT. Amino acid sequence: CSTSAEAGKTIYF.

This clonotype was seen at least ten times. V usage is TRBV5-1 and J usage is TRBJ2-6; no clear D gene. V gave up 4 bases and J gave up 0 bases, with 8 bases separating them. Germline values: CDR1 SGHRS, CDR2 YFSETQ. The length of the CDR3 is 15 residues. The CDR3: CASSGDVSGANVLTF. The DNA for the CDR3 is TGCGCCAGCAGCGGGGATGTCTCTGGGGCCAACGTCCTGACTTTC.

J is TRBJ1-1 and V is TRBV29-1, with D tentatively TRBD1 (5 bases). This CDR3 comprises 12 residues. Germline assignment: CDR1 SQVTM and CDR2 ANQGSEA. V shed 3 bases and J shed 5 bases, with 10 bases lying between them. This CDR3 reads CSVDGTRTEAFF. CDR3 DNA: TGCAGCGTTGACGGGACTCGGACTGAAGCTTTCTTT.